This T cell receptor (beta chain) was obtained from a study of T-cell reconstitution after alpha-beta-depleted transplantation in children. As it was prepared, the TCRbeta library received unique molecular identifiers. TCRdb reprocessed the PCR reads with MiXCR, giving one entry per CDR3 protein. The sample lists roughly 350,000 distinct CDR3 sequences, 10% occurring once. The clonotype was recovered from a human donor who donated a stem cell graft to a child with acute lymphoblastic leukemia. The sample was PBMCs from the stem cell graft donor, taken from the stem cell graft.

The CDR3, as DNA: TGTGCCAGCAGCGAAATCGACAGGGTAAACATTCAGTACTTC. It yields the protein CASSEIDRVNIQYF. This sequence joins TRBV11-1 and TRBJ2-4, with 7 positions matching TRBD1. V trimming: 5 bases; J trimming: 6 bases; junction bases outside the gene matches: 7. This CDR3 region has 14 residues. The V gene's germline CDR1 is SGHAT and CDR2 FQDESV (reference sequence).